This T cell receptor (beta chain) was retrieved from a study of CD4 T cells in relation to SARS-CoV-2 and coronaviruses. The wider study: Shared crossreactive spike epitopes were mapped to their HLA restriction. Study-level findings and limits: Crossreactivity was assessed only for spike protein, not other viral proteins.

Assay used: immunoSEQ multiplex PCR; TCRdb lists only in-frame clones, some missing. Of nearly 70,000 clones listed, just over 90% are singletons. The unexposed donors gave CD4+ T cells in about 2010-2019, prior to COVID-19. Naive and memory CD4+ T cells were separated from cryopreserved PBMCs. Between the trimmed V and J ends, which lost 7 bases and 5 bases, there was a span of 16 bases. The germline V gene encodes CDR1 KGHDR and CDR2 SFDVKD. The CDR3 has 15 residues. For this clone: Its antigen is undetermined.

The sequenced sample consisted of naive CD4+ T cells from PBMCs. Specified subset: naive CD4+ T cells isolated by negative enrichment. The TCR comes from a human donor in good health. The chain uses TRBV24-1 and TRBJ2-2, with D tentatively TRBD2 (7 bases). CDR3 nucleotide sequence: TGTGCCACCAGGGGGGCGGGGGCCGCGACCGGGGAGCTGTTTTTT. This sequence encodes CATRGAGAATGELFF.